This entry lists 22 T cell receptor beta chains sequenced from one sample in a study of shared clonotypes between healthy human individuals (dated by TCRdb to 2018 to 2021). Receptor libraries were prepared by the immunoSEQ multiplex PCR assay. TCRdb retrieved this table from immuneACCESS and kept in-frame rearrangements only. Not all clones are present; in checked studies, unresolved V genes account for under half, and no reason is known for the remainder. The sample includes hundreds of thousands of clones, with 76% observed a single time. The leading ten clones occupy about an eighth of the sample. Material: PBMCs. The receptors derive from a woman aged 35 to 49 in good health. Some clones in this sample may be carry-over from other donors' samples.

The CDR3 protein is CASSLMTDSNQPQHF. CDR3 nucleotides: TGTGCCAGCAGCTTGATGACGGATAGCAATCAGCCCCAGCATTTT. The V gene is TRBV5-6, the J gene TRBJ1-5; D is unresolved. Germline V gene data show CDR1 as SGHDT and CDR2 as YYEEEE. V dropped 1 base and J dropped 0 bases, with 8 bases sitting between them. The CDR3 runs to 15 residues.

Concerning this clone: This sample includes further DNA sequences coding for the same CDR3. The chain couples TRBV5-1 to TRBJ2-7; TRBD1 agrees at 11 bases. This CDR3 region has 14 residues. In germline, CDR1 is SGHRS, CDR2 YFSETQ. V was clipped by 5 bases and J by 3 bases; unmatched bases: 4. CDR3 loop: CASSSGTGGYEQYF. Here the CDR3 DNA reads TGCGCCAGCAGTTCCGGGACAGGGGGCTACGAGCAGTACTTC.

CDR3 DNA: TGTGCCTGGAGGGACAGACCAACTAATGAAAAACTGTTTTTT. Translating it yields CAWRDRPTNEKLFF. This chain uses TRBV30 with TRBJ1-4; perhaps TRBD1 as D (6 bases). Trimming left V 3 bases short and J 0 bases short, with 8 bases between. The CDR3 consists of 14 residues. Germline CDR1 GTSNPN, CDR2 SVGIG (reference sequence).

The rearrangement links TRBV9 to TRBJ2-5, with TRBD2 as a possible D gene (7 bases). The J call may not be correct, given that the DNA end is closer to TRBJ2-7. Germline values: CDR1 SGDLS, CDR2 YYNGEE. This CDR3 is built from 15 residues. CDR3 sequence reads: CASSVGGLQGGEQYF. Here the CDR3 DNA reads TGTGCCAGCAGCGTCGGGGGGCTGCAGGGCGGCGAGCAGTACTTC.

The chain combines TRBV7-2 with TRBJ2-1, with D possibly being TRBD2 (5 bases). V lost 1 base, J lost 9 bases, and 10 bases lay in between. The CDR3 consists of 13 residues. Germline-derived CDR1 and CDR2 are SGHTA and FQGNSA. CDR3 sequence (DNA): TGTGCCAGCAGCTTAGTTAGGGAGAGTGAGCAGTTCTTC. The encoded protein is CASSLVRESEQFF.

Comments on this clone: One junction end disagrees with the germline gene, perhaps due to a read error. The V gene is TRBV27, the J gene TRBJ2-2, with TRBD2 as a possible D gene (6 bases). The CDR3 is 14 amino acids. The germline CDR1 and CDR2 sequences are MNHEY and SMNVEV (reference sequence). CDR3 nucleotide sequence: TGTGCCAGCAGTCTCCCGGGACTCACCGGGGAGCTGCTTTTT. This codes for CASSLPGLTGELLF.

This rearrangement joins TRBV6-5 to TRBJ2-1, with TRBD1 identical over 9 bases. Germline assignment: CDR1 MNHEY and CDR2 SVGAGI. Trimming at V came to 5 bases and at J to 9 bases, leaving 8 bases not matched to a gene. CDR3 size: 14 residues. The CDR3 reads CASSPGTGSSEQFF. The CDR3 DNA is TGTGCCAGCAGTCCCGGGACAGGGTCGAGTGAGCAGTTCTTC.

As concerns this clone: A much larger clone lies a single base off, so this may be a read error. The V call is TRBV5-1, the J call TRBJ1-1; 12 bases line up with TRBD1. Germline V gene sequence: CDR1 SGHRS, CDR2 YFSETQ. This CDR3 is 14 amino acids long. DNA of the CDR3: TGCGCCAGCAGCTCAGGGACAGGGGGCACTGAAGTTTTCTTT. It specifies CASSSGTGGTEVFF.

The rearrangement uses TRBV14 and TRBJ2-1, with TRBD1 identical over 8 bases. The trim removed 0 bases at V and 2 bases at J, leaving 0 bases unmatched. The CDR3 length is 15 residues. Germline CDR1 is SGHDN and CDR2 is FVKESK. The DNA for the CDR3 is TGTGCCAGCAGCCAAGAACAGGGGGCCTACAATGAGCAGTTCTTC. Amino acid sequence: CASSQEQGAYNEQFF.

The chain joins TRBV7-8 to TRBJ2-1, with 9 bases identical to TRBD2. The trim removed 1 base at V and 1 base at J, leaving 2 bases unmatched. Germline values: CDR1 SGHVS, CDR2 FQNEAQ. The CDR3 extends over 16 amino acids. The CDR3 spells CASSLGLAGSYNEQFF. The CDR3, as DNA: TGTGCCAGCAGCTTAGGTCTAGCGGGGTCCTACAATGAGCAGTTCTTC.

The chain is built from TRBV5-6 and TRBJ2-5; TRBD2 matches 14 bases. Trimming cost V 2 bases and J 4 bases; bases outside gene matches: 7. Germline-derived CDR1 and CDR2 are SGHDT and YYEEEE. The CDR3 runs to 17 residues. CDR3 protein: CASSFRTSGRRRETQYF. CDR3 DNA sequence: TGTGCCAGCAGCTTCCGGACTAGCGGGAGGCGGCGAGAGACCCAGTACTTC.

This sequence joins TRBV5-1 and TRBJ1-1; D remains ambiguous. The CDR3 is made up of 14 amino acids. Germline assignment: CDR1 SGHRS and CDR2 YFSETQ. The V end was cut by 2 bases, the J end by 1 base, with 9 bases between. The CDR3, as DNA: TGCGCCAGCAGCTTTAGGACCCCGAACACTGAAGCTTTCTTT. Its translation: CASSFRTPNTEAFF.

This clone was seen only once. The chain uses TRBV5-1 and TRBJ2-5; D unresolved. The V end lost 4 bases, the J end lost 5 bases, and 9 bases lay between the germline ends. The CDR3 loop spans 12 amino acids. Germline V gene sequence: CDR1 SGHRS, CDR2 YFSETQ. CDR3 DNA sequence: TGCGCCAGCAGCCCCGAACGGGAGACCCAGTACTTC. Encoded protein: CASSPERETQYF.

The chain uses TRBV2 and TRBJ2-7; 14 positions match TRBD2. V was clipped by 4 bases and J by 5 bases; unmatched bases: 4. CDR3 length: 15 amino acids. Germline V gene sequence: CDR1 SNHLY, CDR2 FYNNEI. The CDR3 spells CASSASGLAGDEQYF. The CDR3 bases are TGTGCCAGCAGTGCTTCGGGACTAGCGGGAGACGAGCAGTACTTC. The complete variable domain, with remaining parts taken from reference TRBV2 and TRBJ2-7, reads EPEVTQTPSHQVTQMGQEVILRCVPISNHLYFYWYRQILGQKVEFLVSFYNNEISEKSEIFDDQFSVERPDGSNFTLKIRSTKLEDSAMYFCASSASGLAGDEQYFGPGTRLTVT.

This chain connects TRBV7-2 to TRBJ2-1, with TRBD1 matching over 9 bases. After removal of 4 bases from V and 4 bases from J, the junction contained 5 bases not matched to a gene. There are 15 residues in the CDR3. The V gene's germline CDR1 is SGHTA and CDR2 FQGNSA. CDR3: CASSSTGGQYNEQFF. As DNA, the CDR3 is TGTGCCAGCAGCTCGACAGGGGGACAATACAATGAGCAGTTCTTC. The complete variable domain, with remaining parts taken from reference TRBV7-2 and TRBJ2-1, reads GAGVSQSPSNKVTEKGKDVELRCDPISGHTALYWYRQSLGQGLEFLIYFQGNSAPDKSGLPSDRFSAERTGGSVSTLTIQRTQQEDSAVYLCASSSTGGQYNEQFFGPGTRLTVL.

The chain has TRBV7-9 and TRBJ2-1; either TRBD1 or TRBD2 may supply D (5 bases each). This CDR3 is built from 15 residues. V lost 1 base, J lost 9 bases, and 16 bases lay in between. From germline, CDR1 is SEHNR and CDR2 FQNEAQ (reference sequence). CDR3 residues: CASSLDLTRGCEQFF. CDR3 DNA: TGTGCCAGCAGCTTAGACCTCACCCGGGGCTGTGAGCAGTTCTTC.

CDR3 coding DNA: TGTGCCAGCAGTGAATATTTGGGAAACACCATATATTTT. The encoded protein is CASSEYLGNTIYF. The rearrangement links TRBV25-1 to TRBJ1-3; D remains ambiguous. Trimming removed 0 bases from V and 4 bases from J, with 4 bases in between. CDR1 is MGHDK, CDR2 SYGVNS, per germline. CDR3 length: 13 residues. The variable domain in full, with the rest retrieved from reference TRBV25-1 and TRBJ1-3, is EADIYQTPRYLVIGTGKKITLECSQTMGHDKMYWYQQDPGMELHLIHYSYGVNSTEKGDLSSESTVSRIRTEHFPLTLESARPSHTSQYLCASSEYLGNTIYFGEGSWLTVV.

This clone was recorded a few times. CDR3: CASSQDRAGSGEQYF. The CDR3 DNA reads as TGCGCCAGCAGCCAAGATAGGGCAGGGAGCGGCGAGCAGTACTTC. The V call is TRBV4-3, the J call TRBJ2-7; tentatively, D is TRBD1 or TRBD2 (5 bases each). Deletions cut 0 bases from V and 6 bases from J, with 15 bases between. The CDR3 runs 15 residues. Germline-derived CDR1 and CDR2 are LGHNA and YSLEER.

The chain recombines TRBV19 with TRBJ1-3, with D possibly TRBD1 on 6 matching bases. CDR1 and CDR2 (germline): LNHDA, SQIVND (reference sequence). V was cut by 6 bases and J by 1 base, with 19 bases left in between. This CDR3 is built from 17 residues. CDR3 in amino acids: CASRSPGTSVSGNTIYF. In DNA form, the CDR3 reads TGTGCCAGTAGATCACCGGGGACATCTGTGTCTGGAAACACCATATATTTT.

This clone was detected once. V usage is TRBV19 and J usage is TRBJ2-1; a possible D gene is TRBD2 (5 bases). V was pared by 1 base and J by 9 bases, with 16 bases between. This CDR3 comprises 15 residues. Germline CDR1 and CDR2: LNHDA and SQIVND (reference sequence). The CDR3 DNA follows: TGTGCCAGTAGTATAGGTGGATACCCCAGCGGTGAGCAGTTCTTC. This gives the protein CASSIGGYPSGEQFF.

The genes are TRBV19 and TRBJ1-1; 8 positions match TRBD1. Germline values: CDR1 LNHDA, CDR2 SQIVND (reference sequence). V dropped 3 bases and J dropped 5; count of bases not matched to a gene: 8. CDR3 length equals 15 residues. The CDR3 DNA reads TGTGCCAGTAGTATCCGCGACAGGGGAGGAACTGAAGCTTTCTTT. Translated: CASSIRDRGGTEAFF.

In this sample, this clone turned up a few times. The chain carries TRBV2 and TRBJ2-7; D might be TRBD2 (6 bases). The CDR3 is 17 amino acids. V gave up 3 bases and J gave up 7 bases, with 25 bases separating them. The V gene's germline CDR1 is SNHLY and CDR2 FYNNEI. The CDR3 DNA reads TGTGCCAGCAGTGATCGTGCTAGCGCAGAACTGTGGGGGGAGCAGTACTTC. It translates to CASSDRASAELWGEQYF. Full variable domain (rest looked up from reference TRBV2 and TRBJ2-7): EPEVTQTPSHQVTQMGQEVILRCVPISNHLYFYWYRQILGQKVEFLVSFYNNEISEKSEIFDDQFSVERPDGSNFTLKIRSTKLEDSAMYFCASSDRASAELWGEQYFGPGTRLTVT.